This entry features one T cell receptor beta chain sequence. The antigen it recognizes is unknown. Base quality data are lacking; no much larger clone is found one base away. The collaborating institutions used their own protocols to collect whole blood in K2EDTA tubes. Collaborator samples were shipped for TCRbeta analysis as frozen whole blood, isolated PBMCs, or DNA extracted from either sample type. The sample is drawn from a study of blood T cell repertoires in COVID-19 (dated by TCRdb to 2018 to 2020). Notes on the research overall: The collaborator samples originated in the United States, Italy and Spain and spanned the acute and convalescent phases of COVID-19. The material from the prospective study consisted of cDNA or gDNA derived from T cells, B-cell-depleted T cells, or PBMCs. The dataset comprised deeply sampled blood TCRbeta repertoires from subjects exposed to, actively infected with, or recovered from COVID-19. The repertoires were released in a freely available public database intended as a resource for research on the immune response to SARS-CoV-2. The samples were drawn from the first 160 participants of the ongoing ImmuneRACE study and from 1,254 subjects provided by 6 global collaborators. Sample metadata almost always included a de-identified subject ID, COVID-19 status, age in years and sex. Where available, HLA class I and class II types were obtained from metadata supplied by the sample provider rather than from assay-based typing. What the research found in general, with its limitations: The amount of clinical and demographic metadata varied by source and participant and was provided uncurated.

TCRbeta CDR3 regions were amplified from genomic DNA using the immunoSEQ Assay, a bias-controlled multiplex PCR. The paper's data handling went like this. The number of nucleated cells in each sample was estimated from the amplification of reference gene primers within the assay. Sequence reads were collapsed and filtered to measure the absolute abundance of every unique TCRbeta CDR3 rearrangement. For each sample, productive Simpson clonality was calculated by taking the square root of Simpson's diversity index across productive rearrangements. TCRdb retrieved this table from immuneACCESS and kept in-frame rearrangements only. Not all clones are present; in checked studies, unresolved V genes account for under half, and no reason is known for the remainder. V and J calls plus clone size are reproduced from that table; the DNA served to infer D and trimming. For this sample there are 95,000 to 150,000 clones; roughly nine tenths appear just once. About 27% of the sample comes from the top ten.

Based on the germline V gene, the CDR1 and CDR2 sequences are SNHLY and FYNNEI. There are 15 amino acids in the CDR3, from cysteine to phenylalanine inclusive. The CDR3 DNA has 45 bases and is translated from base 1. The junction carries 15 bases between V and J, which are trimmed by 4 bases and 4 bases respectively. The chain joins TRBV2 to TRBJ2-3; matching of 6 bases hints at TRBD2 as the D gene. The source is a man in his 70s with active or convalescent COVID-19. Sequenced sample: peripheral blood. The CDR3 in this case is CASSGPPGGADTQYF. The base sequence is TGTGCCAGCAGTGGTCCTCCAGGAGGGGCAGATACGCAGTATTTT. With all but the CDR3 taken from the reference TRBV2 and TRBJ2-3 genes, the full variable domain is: EPEVTQTPSHQVTQMGQEVILRCVPISNHLYFYWYRQILGQKVEFLVSFYNNEISEKSEIFDDQFSVERPDGSNFTLKIRSTKLEDSAMYFCASSGPPGGADTQYFGPGTRLTVL.